A single sample gave rise to the 32 T cell receptor beta chains below, sequenced in a study of blood T cells in healthy people across ages. Sample-barcoded 5' priming and a J-beta primer mix drove a second PCR of roughly 7 to 11 cycles. MiXCR, run by TCRdb on the 5' RACE reads, gives a single entry per CDR3 protein. In the table there are roughly 1 million distinct CDR3 sequences, 20% to 25% of which are singletons. These same records also appear under a second study, on T cells of mothers and their children.

Sequencing was done on a sample of blood. Receptors were obtained from a girl under 10 years old in good health.

This clonotype showed up just a few times. The chain is built from TRBV6-5 and TRBJ1-1, with TRBD1 matching 7 bases. CDR3 length: 14 amino acids. The junction had 4 bases not matched to a gene; V was cut back by 6 bases and J by 0 bases. Germline V gene lookup returns CDR1 MNHEY and CDR2 SVGAGI. CDR3 DNA: TGTGCCAGCAGCCGGGACAGTTTGAACACTGAAGCTTTCTTT. This codes for CASSRDSLNTEAFF.

This sequence joins TRBV20-1 and TRBJ2-7; TRBD2 aligns across 11 bases. This CDR3 contains 15 residues. Trimming at V came to 6 bases and at J to 2 bases, leaving 9 bases not matched to a gene. CDR1 DFQATT and CDR2 SNEGSKA come from the germline V gene (reference sequence). CDR3 coding DNA: TGCAGTGCGAGCGATCCGGGACTAGCGGCCTACGAGCAGTACTTC. Translation gives CSASDPGLAAYEQYF.

The rearrangement uses TRBV7-9 and TRBJ2-5; D unresolved. The CDR3 sequence is 12 residues long. V lost 4 bases and J 7 bases, leaving 10 bases between the germline ends. Germline V gene lookup returns CDR1 SEHNR and CDR2 FQNEAQ (reference sequence). CDR3 protein: CASSWEEGTQYF. For the CDR3, the DNA is TGTGCCAGCAGCTGGGAAGAAGGGACCCAGTACTTC.

This clonotype was found a few times. V usage is TRBV6-1 and J usage is TRBJ1-1; D is undetermined. This CDR3 spans 13 amino acids. Germline assignment: CDR1 MNHNS and CDR2 SASEGT. V lost 3 bases to trimming and J lost 1 base, with 6 bases between them. CDR3 sequence (DNA): TGTGCCAGCAGTGACCAGGAGAACACTGAAGCTTTCTTT. This sequence encodes CASSDQENTEAFF.

With respect to this clonotype: The conserved phenylalanine or tryptophan normally closing the CDR3 is absent here, so this likely arose from a read error. CDR3 in DNA: TGTGCCAGCAGGGTCCTAGCGGGAGGTTTCAACGAGCAGTACTCC. It codes for CASRVLAGGFNEQYS. The rearrangement joins TRBV6-1 to TRBJ2-7; 11 nucleotides align to TRBD2. Trimming removed 6 bases from V and 5 bases from J; junction bases left unmatched: 9. The CDR3 runs 15 residues. Germline loops: CDR1 MNHNS, CDR2 SASEGT.

This clonotype came up once. This sequence joins TRBV5-1 and TRBJ2-1, with D hard to call. V was pared by 2 bases and J by 9 bases, with 9 bases between. There are 12 residues in the CDR3. Germline CDR1 is SGHRS and CDR2 is YFSETQ. CDR3 in amino acids: CASSFEGIEQFF. The CDR3 DNA reads TGCGCCAGCAGCTTCGAAGGTATTGAGCAGTTCTTC.

This clonotype has more than one count but fewer than ten. The genes are TRBV12-3 or TRBV12-4 and TRBJ2-7, with a tentative D call TRBD2 (6 bases). The CDR3 is 14 amino acids. Trimming removed 5 bases from V and 9 bases from J, with 20 bases in between. CDR3: CASSPFTGIGGQYF. CDR3 nucleotides: TGTGCCAGCAGTCCCTTCACGGGGATCGGGGGGCAGTACTTC.

This rearrangement joins TRBV29-1 to TRBJ2-1; 8 bases line up with TRBD1. Germline V gene data show CDR1 as SQVTM and CDR2 as ANQGSEA. Trimming cost V 7 bases and J 9 bases; bases outside gene matches: 5. There are 11 residues in the CDR3. The CDR3 nucleotides read TGCAGCGGCGGGACAGGTAGTGAGCAGTTCTTC. It specifies CSGGTGSEQFF.

This clonotype was found a few times. V is TRBV2 and J is TRBJ1-2; 9 bases are a match to TRBD1. Trimming at V came to 5 bases and at J to 3 bases, leaving 10 bases not matched to a gene. Germline-derived CDR1 and CDR2 are SNHLY and FYNNEI. The CDR3 loop spans 16 amino acids. CDR3 loop: CASSRKDRGGDYGYTF. CDR3 in DNA: TGTGCCAGCAGTCGGAAGGACAGGGGAGGAGACTATGGCTACACCTTC.

This clonotype has at least ten counts. The V gene is TRBV7-3, the J gene TRBJ2-5, with TRBD1 matching over 7 bases. The CDR3 totals 15 residues. The V gene end was trimmed by 5 bases and the J gene end by 2 bases; junction bases not matched to a gene: 8. Germline-derived CDR1 and CDR2 are SGHTA and FQGTGA. The CDR3 is CASSPTRTGQETQYF. In DNA form, the CDR3 reads TGTGCCAGCAGCCCAACAAGGACAGGACAAGAGACCCAGTACTTC.

In its sample, this clonotype was seen a few times. V is TRBV29-1 and J is TRBJ2-5; 10 bases are shared with TRBD2. The J call may be wrong; the DNA end is better matched by TRBJ2-1. Germline V gene data show CDR1 as SQVTM and CDR2 as ANQGSEA. This CDR3 has 14 amino acids. Here the CDR3 DNA reads TGCAGCTCTGGACCGGGACTAGCGCCCAATGAGCAGTTCTTC. Protein sequence: CSSGPGLAPNEQFF.

V usage is TRBV6-5 and J usage is TRBJ1-2, with 7 nucleotides matching TRBD1. CDR3 length equals 13 residues. Germline lookup yields CDR1 MNHEY and CDR2 SVGAGI. V was clipped by 6 bases and J by 8 bases; unmatched bases: 9. Here the CDR3 reads CASRNSRQGGYTF. The CDR3 DNA reads as TGTGCCAGCAGAAACTCGAGACAGGGAGGCTACACCTTC.

This rearrangement joins TRBV7-3 to TRBJ1-2; maybe TRBD1 (6 bases). CDR1 SGHTA and CDR2 FQGTGA come from the germline V gene. Trimming pared 4 bases from V and 4 bases from J, leaving 19 bases between. This CDR3 has 16 amino acids. The CDR3 region has the DNA TGTGCCAGCAGCTCACCCTGGGACACCCACCGCTATGGCTACACCTTC. Encoded protein: CASSSPWDTHRYGYTF.

The chain employs TRBV12-3 or TRBV12-4 and TRBJ1-5; D gene uncertain. The CDR3 spans 13 residues. V shed 5 bases and J shed 8 bases, with 13 bases lying between them. CDR3: CASSELPWEPQHF. In DNA, the CDR3 is TGTGCCAGCAGTGAATTACCTTGGGAGCCCCAGCATTTT.

This clonotype was recorded a few times. The rearrangement joins TRBV5-1 to TRBJ2-5; no clear D gene. The DNA end is a closer match to TRBJ2-7, so the J assignment may be wrong. Germline values: CDR1 SGHRS, CDR2 YFSETQ. This CDR3 spans 14 amino acids. CDR3 coding DNA: TGCGCCAGCAGATGGAATACTCCGGAACACGAGCAGTACTTC. This sequence encodes CASRWNTPEHEQYF.

This clonotype was picked up a small number of times. The genes are TRBV2 and TRBJ2-6, with a weak D call TRBD2 (6 bases). CDR1 and CDR2 (germline): SNHLY, FYNNEI. The CDR3 spans 14 residues. V gave up 6 bases and J gave up 2 bases, with 8 bases separating them. The CDR3 spells CASRRETGANVLTF. The CDR3 DNA reads as TGTGCCAGCAGACGGGAGACTGGGGCCAACGTCCTGACTTTC.

The chain is built from TRBV7-9 and TRBJ2-7; 9 bases are a match to TRBD1. Germline V gives CDR1 SEHNR, CDR2 FQNEAQ (reference sequence). The CDR3 is made up of 14 amino acids. The V segment lost 5 bases and the J segment 5 bases; nucleotides outside the gene matches: 7. The CDR3 region is CASSLGQGTDEQYF. As DNA, the CDR3 is TGTGCCAGCAGCCTAGGACAGGGGACCGACGAGCAGTACTTC.

This rearrangement joins TRBV9 to TRBJ2-5, with 10 nucleotides matching TRBD2. This CDR3 spans 17 amino acids. The V segment lost 3 bases and the J segment 5 bases; nucleotides outside the gene matches: 13. The germline CDR1 and CDR2 sequences are SGDLS and YYNGEE. CDR3: CASSAKTEREGLETQYF. In nucleotides, the CDR3 is TGTGCCAGCAGCGCGAAGACTGAGCGGGAGGGCTTGGAGACCCAGTACTTC.

The V gene is TRBV6-5, the J gene TRBJ1-1, with no clear D. Looked up from germline, CDR1 is MNHEY and CDR2 is SVGAGI. V lost 7 bases, J lost 10 bases, and 22 bases lay in between. The CDR3 loop spans 14 amino acids. CDR3 bases: TGTGCCAGCATTCACCCGAGGGAATTCCTAGGAGCTTTCTTT. This sequence encodes CASIHPREFLGAFF.

This clonotype was found a few times. This chain uses TRBV14 with TRBJ2-4; perhaps TRBD1 as D (7 bases). Trimming took 0 bases from V and 6 from J, leaving 15 bases between them. Per the germline V gene, CDR1 is SGHDN and CDR2 is FVKESK. This CDR3 region has 16 residues. This CDR3 is CASSQEGGTVGNIQYF. The CDR3 DNA reads as TGTGCCAGCAGCCAAGAGGGCGGGACAGTCGGAAACATTCAGTACTTC.

This clonotype has just a few counts. This chain's CDR3 is CASSSISRGDNEQFF. CDR3 in DNA: TGTGCCAGCAGCTCTATCTCGCGGGGGGACAATGAGCAGTTCTTC. This chain joins TRBV7-8 and TRBJ2-1; 8 positions agree with TRBD2. The CDR3 totals 15 residues. Germline loops: CDR1 SGHVS, CDR2 FQNEAQ. With V trimmed by 4 bases and J by 5 bases, 7 bases remained unmatched.

This chain uses TRBV2 with TRBJ2-1; a possible D gene is TRBD2 (6 bases). This CDR3 has 15 amino acids. The germline V gene encodes CDR1 SNHLY and CDR2 FYNNEI. V was shortened by 6 bases and J by 0 bases, with 12 bases between the two germline ends. The CDR3 DNA follows: TGTGCCAGCAGGGAGGGACGTCGCTCCTACAATGAGCAGTTCTTC. Its protein is CASREGRRSYNEQFF.

The CDR3 region is CASSQEGSGWGNEQFF. CDR3 DNA: TGCGCCAGCAGCCAAGAAGGTAGCGGTTGGGGGAATGAGCAGTTCTTC. The chain employs TRBV4-1 and TRBJ2-1, with D perhaps TRBD2 (6 bases). Trimming took off 0 bases at V and 7 bases at J, with 16 bases between the two ends. Looked up from germline, CDR1 is MGHRA and CDR2 is YSYEKL. The CDR3 runs 16 residues.

CDR3 sequence reads: CSVEGNWGTRGYTF. In DNA, the CDR3 is TGCAGCGTTGAGGGTAACTGGGGGACGAGGGGCTACACCTTC. The gene calls are TRBV29-1 and TRBJ1-2; D might be TRBD1 (5 bases). The CDR3 totals 14 residues. The V end was cut by 3 bases, the J end by 8 bases, with 19 bases between. Germline assignment: CDR1 SQVTM and CDR2 ANQGSEA.

The chain carries TRBV5-6 and TRBJ2-2; D not certain. Trimming stripped 4 bases from V and 4 bases from J, with 5 bases between. Germline V gives CDR1 SGHDT, CDR2 YYEEEE. This CDR3 has 12 residues. The CDR3 loop reads CASSHPTGELFF. The CDR3, as DNA: TGTGCCAGCAGCCACCCCACCGGGGAGCTGTTTTTT. Full variable domain (outside the CDR3, taken from reference TRBV5-6 and TRBJ2-2): DAGVTQSPTHLIKTRGQQVTLRCSPKSGHDTVSWYQQALGQGPQFIFQYYEEEERQRGNFPDRFSGHQFPNYSSELNVNALLLGDSALYLCASSHPTGELFFGEGSRLTVL.

As to this clonotype: Mismatch with germline at one junction end may stem from a read error. V usage is TRBV7-9 and J usage is TRBJ2-1, with 8 bases fitting TRBD2. Germline CDR1 is SEHNR and CDR2 is FQNEAQ (reference sequence). This CDR3 contains 15 residues. CDR3 sequence: CASNPGGSSYNEQSF. CDR3 DNA: TGTGCCAGCAACCCGGGGGGGAGCTCCTACAATGAGCAGTCCTTC.

This clonotype was seen more than once but under ten times. The rearrangement joins TRBV28 to TRBJ2-5; no reliable D call. The better agreement between TRBJ2-1 and the DNA end casts doubt on the J call. Germline V gives CDR1 MDHEN, CDR2 SYDVKM. This CDR3 spans 16 amino acids. CDR3 loop: CASSWPGPNGLNEQFF. CDR3 DNA: TGTGCCAGCAGTTGGCCAGGACCCAACGGTCTCAATGAGCAGTTCTTC.

The rearrangement uses TRBV12-3 or TRBV12-4 and TRBJ2-5; D gene uncertain. CDR3 length: 14 amino acids. The germline V and J ends were trimmed by 5 bases and 5 bases, with 15 bases remaining between them. The CDR3 sequence: CASSPDGPSETQYF. CDR3 in DNA: TGTGCCAGCAGTCCGGACGGGCCCAGCGAGACCCAGTACTTC.

This clonotype was seen only a few times. The junction does not match germline at one end; this may be a read error. The chain joins TRBV19 to TRBJ1-5; D gene ambiguous. The CDR3 is 13 amino acids. Germline V lookup: CDR1 LNHDA, CDR2 SQIVND (reference sequence). CDR3 residues: CASRYGSYQPQHF. CDR3 in DNA: TGTGCCAGTAGGTATGGTAGCTATCAGCCCCAGCATTTT.

Note on this clonotype: Mismatch with germline at one junction end may stem from a read error. The rearrangement joins TRBV13 to TRBJ2-5; no clear D gene. The germline CDR1 and CDR2 sequences are PRHDT and FYEKMQ (reference sequence). The CDR3 sequence is 13 residues long. This CDR3 reads CASSLPLQETLYF. CDR3 bases: TGTGCCAGCAGCTTACCTCTCCAAGAGACCCTGTACTTC.

This clonotype came up once. The CDR3 loop is CSALAPEQFF. The CDR3 DNA sequence: TGCAGTGCGCTGGCCCCTGAGCAGTTCTTC. The chain carries TRBV20-1 and TRBJ2-1; D not certain. Germline lookup yields CDR1 DFQATT and CDR2 SNEGSKA (reference sequence). The V end was cut by 6 bases, the J end by 9 bases, with 9 bases between. This CDR3 spans 10 amino acids.

The genes are TRBV4-3 and TRBJ1-2, with 11 bases fitting TRBD1. V lost 3 bases and J lost 6; bases outside the gene matches: 3. The CDR3 runs to 14 residues. Per germline, CDR1 LGHNA and CDR2 YSLEER. The DNA of the CDR3 is TGCGCCAGCAGCCAGGGACAGGGGGAGGATGGCTACACCTTC. Encoded protein: CASSQGQGEDGYTF.